Listed here are 21 T cell receptor beta chains from one sample, sequenced in a study of shared clonotypes between healthy human individuals. The protocol was immunoSEQ multiplex PCR, while the TCRdb copy is restricted to in-frame clones and leaves out a portion. The table has some 2.1 million clones, about 94% seen once. In the naive CD8 group, cells lacked CD45RO and were positively selected for CCR7, so terminally differentiated effector memory CD45RA+ cells were left out. Material: naive CD8+ T cells sorted from blood. These receptors all stem from a young man in good health.

The J gene is TRBJ1-1, the V gene TRBV6-1; D perhaps matches TRBD1 (5 bases). The germline CDR1 and CDR2 sequences are MNHNS and SASEGT. The CDR3 loop spans 16 amino acids. The ends were cut back, 2 bases at V and 10 bases at J, with 23 bases in the middle. The CDR3: CASSEPRGSGLTGAFF. The CDR3 nucleotides read TGTGCCAGCAGTGAACCAAGAGGATCGGGACTAACGGGAGCTTTCTTT.

This chain connects TRBV27 to TRBJ1-6, with 7 bases fitting TRBD1. V lost 2 bases, J lost 13 bases, and 5 bases stayed unmatched. This CDR3 contains 13 residues. The germline CDR1 and CDR2 sequences are MNHEY and SMNVEV (reference sequence). The chain's CDR3 is CASSLVRGGPLHF. CDR3 nucleotides: TGTGCCAGCAGTTTAGTCAGGGGGGGGCCCCTCCACTTT.

The V and J genes are TRBV6-5 and TRBJ1-2, with a possible D match to TRBD1 (5 bases). V was pared by 7 bases and J by 13 bases, with 19 bases between. CDR1 is MNHEY, CDR2 SVGAGI, per germline. This CDR3 is built from 12 residues. CDR3 sequence reads: CASTDPGTAPTF. The CDR3, as DNA: TGTGCCAGCACCGACCCCGGGACGGCCCCCACCTTC.

The chain employs TRBV27 and TRBJ2-1; either TRBD1 or TRBD2 may fit D (6 bases each). The germline V and J ends were trimmed by 6 bases and 4 bases, with 13 bases remaining between them. This CDR3 is 14 amino acids long. Germline V CDR1 and CDR2: MNHEY, SMNVEV (reference sequence). CDR3 protein: CASRIRGGYNEQFF. CDR3 DNA sequence: TGTGCCAGCAGGATCAGGGGAGGATACAATGAGCAGTTCTTC.

Of note for this clone: In the same sample, other DNA sequences code for this CDR3. This CDR3 reads CASSQDRGTVNTEAFF. The CDR3, as DNA: TGCGCCAGCAGCCAAGACCGAGGGACGGTTAACACTGAAGCTTTCTTT. This rearrangement joins TRBV4-3 to TRBJ1-1; D perhaps matches TRBD1 (5 bases). This CDR3 spans 16 amino acids. CDR1 is LGHNA, CDR2 YSLEER, per germline. With 0 bases removed from V and 2 bases from J, the gap between germline ends came to 13 bases.

The genes are TRBV5-6 and TRBJ2-5, with no clear D. The germline CDR1 and CDR2 sequences are SGHDT and YYEEEE. The germline V and J ends were trimmed by 4 bases and 4 bases, with 20 bases remaining between them. This CDR3 region has 16 residues. CDR3 amino acids: CASSPGGWGLGETQYF. As DNA, the CDR3 is TGTGCCAGCAGCCCGGGCGGTTGGGGTTTAGGAGAGACCCAGTACTTC.

Remarks on this clone: This CDR3 is also generated by other DNA sequences in the sample. V gene TRBV5-6 combines with J gene TRBJ2-7; D may be TRBD2 (6 bases). This CDR3 spans 13 amino acids. The V end was cut by 4 bases, the J end by 7 bases, with 15 bases between. Germline assignment: CDR1 SGHDT and CDR2 YYEEEE. CDR3: CASSLDRGLEQYF. CDR3 bases: TGTGCCAGCAGCCTTGATCGGGGGTTGGAGCAGTACTTC.

This chain joins TRBV29-1 and TRBJ2-7; no clear D. CDR3 length: 13 amino acids. V gave up 4 bases and J gave up 2 bases, with 12 bases separating them. The V gene's germline CDR1 is SQVTM and CDR2 ANQGSEA. CDR3 bases: TGCAGCGTTGGGACCTCTCAGACCTACGAGCAGTACTTC. Its translation: CSVGTSQTYEQYF.

This chain uses TRBV15 with TRBJ2-7, with unresolved D. CDR3 length: 14 amino acids. Per germline, CDR1 LNHNV and CDR2 YYDKDF (reference sequence). V gave up 6 bases and J gave up 5 bases, with 17 bases separating them. CDR3 protein: CATSPGWGADEQYF. The CDR3 bases are TGTGCCACCAGTCCCGGGTGGGGTGCGGACGAGCAGTACTTC.

V and J are TRBV7-9 and TRBJ2-1, with D possibly TRBD2 on 6 matching bases. Germline loops: CDR1 SEHNR, CDR2 FQNEAQ (reference sequence). The CDR3 contains 13 residues. Trimming took off 8 bases at V and 5 bases at J, with 13 bases between the two ends. The CDR3 region is CASERDFHNEQFF. CDR3 in DNA: TGTGCCAGCGAGAGGGACTTTCACAATGAGCAGTTCTTC.

About this clone itself: Mismatch with germline at one junction end may stem from a read error. The V gene is TRBV28, the J gene TRBJ1-5; D is unclear. In germline, CDR1 is MDHEN, CDR2 SYDVKM. This CDR3 region has 12 residues. The CDR3 DNA follows: TGTGCCAGCAGTTTTTCCTTTGAGGAGCATCGTTTT. It translates to CASSFSFEEHRF.

This clone was found a few times. The same CDR3 also results from other DNA sequences found in this sample. This chain links TRBV20-1 with TRBJ1-1; no clear D gene. The CDR3 covers 11 residues. V lost 0 bases and J 8 bases, leaving 7 bases between the germline ends. Germline-derived CDR1 and CDR2 are DFQATT and SNEGSKA (reference sequence). As DNA, the CDR3 is TGCAGTGCTAGAGACCTGGCGGAAGCTTTCTTT. Translated, it gives CSARDLAEAFF.

In DNA form, the CDR3 reads TGTGCCAGCAGCCGATTGGGACTAGCGGGAGAGAATGAGCAGTTCTTC. It specifies CASSRLGLAGENEQFF. The rearrangement uses TRBV7-6 and TRBJ2-1; 14 bases are a match to TRBD2. Germline CDR1 and CDR2: SGHVS and FNYEAQ. After removal of 5 bases from V and 7 bases from J, the junction contained 7 bases not matched to a gene. This CDR3 contains 16 residues.

The chain is built from TRBV6-6 and TRBJ1-1; weak D call: TRBD1 (6 bases). Trimming removed 0 bases from V and 4 bases from J, with 12 bases in between. The CDR3 loop spans 15 amino acids. Germline CDR1 reads MNHNY; CDR2 reads SVGAGI (reference sequence). Here the CDR3 DNA reads TGTGCCAGCAGTTACTCGCTTGAGGGGGGCACTGAAGCTTTCTTT. Translation gives CASSYSLEGGTEAFF.

V gene TRBV7-9 combines with J gene TRBJ2-7, with TRBD1 matching over 10 bases. The CDR3 totals 16 residues. Trimming at V came to 4 bases and at J to 5 bases, leaving 11 bases not matched to a gene. CDR1 is SEHNR and CDR2 is FQNEAQ in the germline V gene (reference sequence). This chain's CDR3 is CASSSPLGQGYNEQYF. The CDR3 coding sequence is TGTGCCAGCAGCTCCCCATTGGGACAGGGGTACAACGAGCAGTACTTC.

This chain connects TRBV25-1 to TRBJ2-1; 10 bases match TRBD2. Germline-derived CDR1 and CDR2 are MGHDK and SYGVNS. The V segment lost 3 bases and the J segment 8 bases; nucleotides outside the gene matches: 4. The CDR3 sequence is 14 residues long. The CDR3 spells CASSDPSGRDEQFF. Here the CDR3 DNA reads TGTGCCAGCAGTGACCCTAGCGGGAGAGATGAGCAGTTCTTC.

V is TRBV13 and J is TRBJ2-7; D remains ambiguous. The CDR3 is 14 amino acids. V shed 5 bases and J shed 3 bases, with 14 bases lying between them. Germline assignment: CDR1 PRHDT and CDR2 FYEKMQ (reference sequence). CDR3 nucleotides: TGTGCCAGCAGCCTCGGGTCTGTTGGCTACGAGCAGTACTTC. Translation: CASSLGSVGYEQYF.

V usage is TRBV4-3 and J usage is TRBJ1-1, with D hard to call. Trimming cost V 0 bases and J 0 bases, with 5 bases left between them. The CDR3 has 14 residues. Germline V gene data show CDR1 as LGHNA and CDR2 as YSLEER. DNA of the CDR3: TGCGCCAGCAGCCAAGATATGATGAACACTGAAGCTTTCTTT. Translated: CASSQDMMNTEAFF.

This chain uses TRBV5-3 with TRBJ2-1, with D possibly TRBD1 on 5 matching bases. TRBV5-3 is sorted into the ORF group, with uncertain function. The V end was cut by 0 bases, the J end by 12 bases, with 13 bases between. CDR3 size: 13 residues. The CDR3: CARSLDILDTQFF. The CDR3 coding sequence is TGTGCCAGAAGCTTGGACATACTGGACACGCAGTTCTTC.

This clone appeared a single time. V gene TRBV10-1 combines with J gene TRBJ1-2; D may be TRBD1 (6 bases). The CDR3 has 13 amino acids. Looked up from germline, CDR1 is WNHNN and CDR2 is SYGVQD (reference sequence). The V end lost 6 bases, the J end lost 4 bases, and 12 bases lay between the germline ends. CDR3 bases: TGCGCCAGCAGCCCGGGGGGCGGCTATGGCTACACCTTC. Translation gives CASSPGGGYGYTF.

The CDR3 spells CASSLGVARDYNEQFF. For the CDR3, the DNA is TGTGCCAGCAGCTTAGGAGTTGCCAGGGACTACAATGAGCAGTTCTTC. This chain joins TRBV11-2 and TRBJ2-1, with D perhaps matching TRBD1 (5 bases). The V end was cut by 1 base, the J end by 3 bases, with 13 bases between. This CDR3 comprises 16 residues. Germline loops: CDR1 SGHAT, CDR2 FQNNGV.